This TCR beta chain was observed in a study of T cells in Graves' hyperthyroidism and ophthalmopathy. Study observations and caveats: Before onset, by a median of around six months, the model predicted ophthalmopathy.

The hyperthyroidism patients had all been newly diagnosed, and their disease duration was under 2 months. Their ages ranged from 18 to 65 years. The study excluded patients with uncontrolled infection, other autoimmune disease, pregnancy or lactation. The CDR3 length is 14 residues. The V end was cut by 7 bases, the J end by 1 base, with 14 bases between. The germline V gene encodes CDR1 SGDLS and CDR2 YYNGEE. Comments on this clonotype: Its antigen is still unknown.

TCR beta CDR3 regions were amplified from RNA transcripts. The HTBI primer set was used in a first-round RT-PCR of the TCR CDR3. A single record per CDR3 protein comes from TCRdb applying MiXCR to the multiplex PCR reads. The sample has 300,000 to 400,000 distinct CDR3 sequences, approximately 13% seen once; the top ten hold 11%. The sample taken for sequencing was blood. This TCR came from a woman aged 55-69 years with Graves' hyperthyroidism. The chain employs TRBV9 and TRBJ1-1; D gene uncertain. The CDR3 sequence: CASATPGRNTEAFF. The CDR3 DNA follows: TGTGCCAGCGCGACGCCAGGAAGGAACACTGAAGCTTTCTTT.